The T cell receptor beta chain described here comes from a study of breast tumors, draining lymph nodes, adjacent tissues. Notes on the study in general: Findings are consistent with lymph node origin and intratumoral expansion of most tumor T cells.

As concerns this clonotype: Its specificity is not known. Germline and junction disagree at one end, which may indicate a read error.

The germline V gene has CDR1 WSHSY and CDR2 SAAADI. The CDR3 is made up of 15 amino acids. A single record per CDR3 protein comes from TCRdb applying MiXCR to the multiplex PCR reads. The table has over 200,000 distinct CDR3 sequences, approximately 31% seen once. Axillary draining lymph nodes of breast cancer patients supplied the node samples. The clonotype was recovered from a female donor with breast cancer. Some clones in this sample may be carry-over from other donors' samples. The source material was axillary lymph node tissue. The chain couples TRBV10-2 to TRBJ1-5, with D unresolved. The CDR3 sequence is CAGSESGPSNQPPHF. CDR3 coding DNA: TGCGCCGGCAGTGAGTCAGGACCGTCCAATCAGCCCCCGCATTTT.